The text below deals with one T cell receptor (beta chain). Its antigen remains unidentified. No much larger clonotype is one base removed from it; base qualities were not supplied. The Qiagen DNeasy kit was used to extract genomic DNA both from unsorted PBMCs and from the negatively selected CD4+ and CD8+ fractions. Using primers that anneal to V and J segments, immunoSEQ multiplex PCR amplified the TCR beta CDR3 regions. A synthetic immune receptor repertoire was used to minimize amplification bias, and remaining bias was computationally removed after sequencing. The study's processing was this. Custom Python scripts were used to quantify repertoire diversity as the Shannon entropy index. Unsorted, CD4+ and CD8+ repertoires were examined separately, except in combined analyses, for which CD4+ and CD8+ sequences were merged in silico. Entries here come from immuneACCESS through TCRdb and include only in-frame sequences with V and J called. Some clones fail to appear in such tables; in the studies checked, an unresolved V gene covers under half of the shortfall, and the cause of the remainder is unknown. The V and J calls and the clone size are those of that table, but D and trimming were determined from the DNA. The sample profile shows about 21,000 clones; roughly 94% of them were found once. The ten largest clonotypes hold roughly 6% of the sample.

The time point label, read with the paper, signifies: newly diagnosed, previously untreated cHL patient sample. As a comparison group for the relapsed/refractory trial patients, PBMCs from patients with newly diagnosed, previously untreated classical Hodgkin lymphoma were sequenced. Peripheral blood was collected in 8 mL Vacutainer Cell Preparation Tubes, from which PBMCs were isolated by centrifugation and then cryopreserved. These data originate in a study of PD-1 blockade in classical Hodgkin lymphoma (dated by TCRdb to the early 2020s). As for the study more broadly: To define a peripheral blood immune signature of response to PD-1 blockade in classical Hodgkin lymphoma, the study combined TCR beta sequencing with CyTOF.

CDR3 length: 14 amino acids, cysteine to phenylalanine. Kept here is only the CDR3 DNA, which spans 42 bases and is read in frame from base 1. According to the germline V gene, CDR1 reads LGHNA and CDR2 reads YSLEER. V is pared back by 4 bases and J by 4 bases, with 13 bases lying between the germline termini. On the study overall, not on this receptor specifically: Only a single clinical trial cohort was studied, and what caused the repertoire differences, possibly disease activity or prior therapy, remained undefined. Newly diagnosed patients were reported to have lower baseline TCR diversity than healthy donors, and relapsed/refractory patients were reported to have lower baseline TCR diversity still.

The sequence came from a human donor with classical Hodgkin lymphoma. The rearrangement joined TRBV4-3 to TRBJ1-1, and TRBD1 may be the D gene, going by 6 matching bases. The sample taken for sequencing was peripheral blood mononuclear cells (PBMCs). CDR3 sequence: CASSRYEGVTEAFF. The sequenced DNA is TGCGCCAGCAGCCGTTATGAGGGGGTCACTGAAGCTTTCTTT.